The 18 T cell receptor beta chains below come from one sample, sequenced in a study of CD8 T cells in ankylosing spondylitis. TCRdb re-derived calls from the 5' RACE reads in MiXCR, one entry per CDR3 protein. The sample lists around 32,000 distinct CDR3 sequences, 7.2% occurring once. The material sequenced was blood, either unsorted or a sorted T cell fraction (not recorded which). Receptors originate from a male donor with ankylosing spondylitis or in good health (not recorded which).

This clonotype was seen repeatedly, ten times or more. The chain recombines TRBV29-1 with TRBJ2-1; 8 bases line up with TRBD1. J was trimmed by 9 bases and V by 7 bases; bases with no gene match: 5. The germline gives CDR1 SQVTM, CDR2 ANQGSEA. The CDR3 has 11 amino acids. The CDR3 protein is CSDRTGTEQFF. As DNA, the CDR3 is TGCAGCGACCGGACAGGGACTGAGCAGTTCTTC.

For the CDR3, the DNA is TGTGCCAGCAGCGATCAAACCGGGACGAAGGTGGCAGATACGCAGTATTTT. It specifies CASSDQTGTKVADTQYF. The J gene is TRBJ2-3, the V gene TRBV7-2, with D perhaps TRBD1 or TRBD2 (5 bases each). From germline, CDR1 is SGHTA and CDR2 FQGNSA. V was clipped by 5 bases and J by 4 bases, with 22 bases between them. This CDR3 has 17 residues.

This clonotype was found many times. The chain couples TRBV19 to TRBJ2-2; 11 nucleotides line up with TRBD1. This CDR3 contains 16 residues. CDR1 LNHDA and CDR2 SQIVND come from the germline V gene (reference sequence). V lost 6 bases to trimming and J lost 2 bases; unmatched junction nucleotides: 5. DNA of the CDR3: TGTGCCAGTAGCCGTGGACAGGGGGCTAACACCGGGGAGCTGTTTTTT. It encodes CASSRGQGANTGELFF. Complete variable domain (other parts from reference TRBV19 and TRBJ2-2): DGGITQSPKYLFRKEGQNVTLSCEQNLNHDAMYWYRQDPGQGLRLIYYSQIVNDFQKGDIAEGYSVSREKKESFPLTVTSAQKNPTAFYLCASSRGQGANTGELFFGEGSRLTVL.

This clonotype was seen repeatedly, ten times or more. CDR3 nucleotides: TGTGCCAGCAGCTCCGGGGTAGCGGGAGAGACCCAGTACTTC. It specifies CASSSGVAGETQYF. The gene calls are TRBV7-6 and TRBJ2-5, with TRBD2 identical over 7 bases. CDR1 and CDR2 from the germline V gene are SGHVS and FNYEAQ. Trimming removed 4 bases from V and 4 bases from J; junction bases left unmatched: 6. This CDR3 has 14 residues.

The chain uses TRBV7-9 and TRBJ2-3; D uncertain. CDR3 length: 16 amino acids. CDR1 is SEHNR and CDR2 is FQNEAQ in the germline V gene (reference sequence). V lost 6 bases, J lost 0 bases, and 16 bases lay in between. As DNA, the CDR3 is TGTGCCAGCAGTCCTGCGTCAGGAGATAGCACAGATACGCAGTATTTT. Protein sequence: CASSPASGDSTDTQYF.

On this clonotype itself: A much more abundant neighbour one base away suggests this may be a read error. The J gene is TRBJ2-1, the V gene TRBV3-1; maybe TRBD2 (5 bases). Germline values: CDR1 LGHDT, CDR2 YNNKEL (reference sequence). This CDR3 spans 13 amino acids. CDR3 protein: CAGRPASSNEQFF. In DNA form, the CDR3 reads TGTGCCGGCAGGCCAGCTAGCAGCAATGAGCAGTTCTTC.

The sample holds many counts of this clonotype. V is TRBV6-5 and J is TRBJ1-1, with D tentatively TRBD1 (5 bases). Trimming shortened V by 2 bases and J by 0 bases, and 10 bases separated the two germline ends. This CDR3 comprises 15 residues. Germline CDR1 is MNHEY and CDR2 is SVGAGI. CDR3 bases: TGTGCCAGCAGTTACCCGACAGTTATGAACACTGAAGCTTTCTTT. Its translation: CASSYPTVMNTEAFF.

This clonotype showed up many times. The chain combines TRBV20-1 with TRBJ1-4, with no clear D. The length of the CDR3 is 15 residues. V was clipped by 0 bases and J by 7 bases, with 15 bases between them. Germline assignment: CDR1 DFQATT and CDR2 SNEGSKA (reference sequence). The CDR3 is CSARDDGRGSEKLFF. The CDR3 bases are TGCAGTGCTAGAGATGATGGTCGAGGAAGTGAAAAACTGTTTTTT.

This clonotype came up a few times. V usage is TRBV7-2 and J usage is TRBJ2-7; TRBD2 is a possible D gene (5 bases). Germline V gene lookup returns CDR1 SGHTA and CDR2 FQGNSA. The CDR3 totals 13 residues. V lost 5 bases, J lost 5 bases, and 13 bases lay in between. Written as DNA, the CDR3 is TGTGCCAGCAGCCCCGGGATGCCCAACGAGCAGTACTTC. Its protein is CASSPGMPNEQYF.

By share, this clonotype ranks as medium-sized. The rearrangement links TRBV6-5 to TRBJ2-3; D remains ambiguous. Trimming cost V 3 bases and J 5 bases, with 12 bases left between them. Germline CDR1 and CDR2: MNHEY and SVGAGI. The CDR3 is made up of 14 amino acids. The CDR3 sequence is CASSYEPVGDTQYF. CDR3 nucleotides: TGTGCCAGCAGTTATGAGCCAGTCGGAGATACGCAGTATTTT.

This clonotype was found a few times. It may be a read error: a sequence one base away is much more abundant. The chain is built from TRBV12-3 or TRBV12-4 and TRBJ1-4; 7 bases align to TRBD1. CDR3 length: 18 residues. The CDR3 region is CACSLARDRSGTNEKLFF. The CDR3 region has the DNA TGTGCCTGCAGTTTAGCGAGGGACAGATCCGGGACTAATGAAAAACTGTTTTTT.

The sample holds many counts of this clonotype. The chain joins TRBV29-1 to TRBJ2-7; 9 nucleotides align to TRBD1. The CDR3 has 13 amino acids. From germline, CDR1 is SQVTM and CDR2 ANQGSEA. V gave up 6 bases and J gave up 6 bases; unmatched junction bases: 9. Here the CDR3 reads CSVPGQGSGEQYF. The DNA of the CDR3 is TGCAGCGTGCCCGGACAGGGGAGTGGCGAGCAGTACTTC.

This clonotype was counted ten times or more. The chain couples TRBV9 to TRBJ2-1; 8 bases are shared with TRBD2. J was trimmed by 0 bases and V by 2 bases; bases with no gene match: 4. The CDR3 spans 16 residues. CDR1 and CDR2 from the germline V gene are SGDLS and YYNGEE. CDR3 region: CASSVRLAPSYNEQFF. Here the CDR3 DNA reads TGTGCCAGCAGCGTTAGACTAGCGCCCTCCTACAATGAGCAGTTCTTC.

This clonotype occurred many times. CDR3 residues: CASSPTVDVHSSGANVLTF. In DNA form, the CDR3 reads TGTGCCAGCAGTCCTACGGTTGACGTCCACTCCTCTGGGGCCAACGTCCTGACTTTC. The chain combines TRBV12-3 or TRBV12-4 with TRBJ2-6; D unresolved. V shed 5 bases and J shed 0 bases, with 20 bases lying between them. CDR3 length: 19 amino acids.

This sequence joins TRBV3-1 and TRBJ1-1; 8 bases map to TRBD1. The CDR3 loop spans 14 amino acids. V dropped 5 bases and J dropped 0; count of bases not matched to a gene: 2. The germline CDR1 and CDR2 sequences are LGHDT and YNNKEL (reference sequence). The CDR3 nucleotides are TGTGCCAGCAGCGACAGGGGTATGAACACTGAAGCTTTCTTT. Translated, it gives CASSDRGMNTEAFF.

This clonotype was counted ten times or more. V usage is TRBV5-1 and J usage is TRBJ2-1, with D uncertain. V lost 4 bases and J 0 bases, leaving 11 bases between the germline ends. The CDR3 loop spans 15 amino acids. Looked up from germline, CDR1 is SGHRS and CDR2 is YFSETQ. CDR3 region: CASSATPGSYNEQFF. The CDR3 DNA reads as TGCGCCAGCAGCGCGACTCCAGGCTCCTACAATGAGCAGTTCTTC.

The chain employs TRBV5-1 and TRBJ2-3; TRBD2 agrees at 8 bases. CDR1 is SGHRS and CDR2 is YFSETQ in the germline V gene. The CDR3 runs to 15 residues. Trimming removed 2 bases from V and 3 bases from J; junction bases left unmatched: 5. DNA of the CDR3: TGCGCCAGCAGCTTAGCGGGAGTGAGTACAGATACGCAGTATTTT. As protein: CASSLAGVSTDTQYF.

This clonotype was detected ten times or more. The chain has TRBV5-1 and TRBJ2-7; a weak D match, TRBD2 (6 bases). This CDR3 is built from 15 residues. Trimming shortened V by 4 bases and J by 0 bases, and 14 bases separated the two germline ends. In germline, CDR1 is SGHRS, CDR2 YFSETQ. The CDR3 spells CASSQIAALSYEQYF. CDR3 bases: TGCGCCAGCAGCCAAATAGCGGCCCTCTCCTACGAGCAGTACTTC. The full variable domain, with the rest looked up from reference TRBV5-1 and TRBJ2-7, is KAGVTQTPRYLIKTRGQQVTLSCSPISGHRSVSWYQQTPGQGLQFLFEYFSETQRNKGNFPGRFSGRQFSNSRSEMNVSTLELGDSALYLCASSQIAALSYEQYFGPGTRLTVT.